A single sample gave rise to the 17 T cell receptor beta chains below, sequenced in a study of blood T cell repertoires in COVID-19. This table comes from immunoSEQ multiplex PCR, and its TCRdb copy is limited to in-frame clones, with some not included. Among hundreds of thousands of clones listed, around 83% were seen once. The sequencing input was peripheral blood. These receptors came from a man aged 35-49 years with acute or convalescent COVID-19.

In nucleotides, the CDR3 is TGTGCCAGCAGCAGTAGACAGGGCTCTGAAGCTTTCTTT. Its protein product is CASSSRQGSEAFF. V usage is TRBV7-6 and J usage is TRBJ1-1, with 7 bases that match TRBD1. Per germline, CDR1 SGHVS and CDR2 FNYEAQ. The CDR3 is 13 residues long. Germline trimming cut 5 bases from V and 6 bases from J; bases unmatched to any gene: 6. The variable domain in full, completed from reference TRBV7-6 and TRBJ1-1, reads GAGVSQSPRYKVTKRGQDVALRCDPISGHVSLYWYRQALGQGPEFLTYFNYEAQQDKSGLPNDRFSAERPEGSISTLTIQRTEQRDSAMYRCASSSRQGSEAFFGQGTRLTVV.

The V call is TRBV7-9, the J call TRBJ1-3; the D gene is possibly TRBD1 (5 bases). Germline V CDR1 and CDR2: SEHNR, FQNEAQ (reference sequence). CDR3 size: 16 residues. Trimming removed 3 bases at V and 5 bases at J, with 17 bases between. CDR3 residues: CASSFVPGRIRNTIYF. The DNA of the CDR3 is TGTGCCAGCAGCTTTGTTCCAGGGAGGATCAGAAACACCATATATTTT.

The rearrangement joins TRBV7-6 to TRBJ1-5; 7 positions match TRBD1. The length of the CDR3 is 17 residues. Germline lookup yields CDR1 SGHVS and CDR2 FNYEAQ. The trim removed 1 base at V and 0 bases at J, leaving 6 bases unmatched. CDR3 nucleotides: TGTGCCAGCAGCTTAGGGGGGACAGCTTATAGCAATCAGCCCCAGCATTTT. It specifies CASSLGGTAYSNQPQHF.

The genes are TRBV29-1 and TRBJ2-3, with 8 bases identical to TRBD2. V lost 4 bases to trimming and J lost 2 bases; unmatched junction nucleotides: 8. Germline V gives CDR1 SQVTM, CDR2 ANQGSEA. The CDR3 length is 15 residues. CDR3 nucleotide sequence: TGCAGCGTTGCCCTTACGGGGGGGGTCACAGATACGCAGTATTTT. Translation gives CSVALTGGVTDTQYF.

The J gene is TRBJ2-1, the V gene TRBV27, with D maybe TRBD1 (6 bases). The V gene's germline CDR1 is MNHEY and CDR2 SMNVEV (reference sequence). The CDR3 has 14 residues. Trimming took 6 bases from V and 3 from J, leaving 12 bases between them. The CDR3 DNA reads as TGTGCCAGCAGCGGACAGCCCCTCTACAATGAGCAGTTCTTC. Translated, it gives CASSGQPLYNEQFF.

This clone has a handful of counts. The rearrangement links TRBV4-2 to TRBJ1-1, with D maybe TRBD1 (5 bases). The germline V gene has CDR1 LGHNA and CDR2 YNFKEQ. The V gene lost 2 bases and the J gene lost 2 bases, with 9 bases spanning the gap. The CDR3 sequence is 14 residues long. The CDR3 DNA is TGTGCCAGCAGCCAAACTCAGGGTAACACTGAAGCTTTCTTT. Translating it yields CASSQTQGNTEAFF.

The chain recombines TRBV5-1 with TRBJ2-7; D is possibly TRBD1 (6 bases). Germline CDR1 reads SGHRS; CDR2 reads YFSETQ. With 4 bases removed from V and 2 bases from J, the gap between germline ends came to 13 bases. CDR3 length: 14 residues. CDR3 loop: CASSLRDRPYEQYF. CDR3 bases: TGCGCCAGCAGCCTAAGAGACAGGCCCTACGAGCAGTACTTC.

The chain is built from TRBV9 and TRBJ2-1, with 8 bases identical to TRBD2. The CDR3 is 14 amino acids. In germline, CDR1 is SGDLS, CDR2 YYNGEE. V trimming: 2 bases; J trimming: 15 bases; junction bases outside the gene matches: 13. As DNA, the CDR3 is TGTGCCAGCAGCGTTAGTACTAGCGGACCCCAGTGGTTCTTC. The encoded protein is CASSVSTSGPQWFF.

This clone has only a few counts. The chain combines TRBV19 with TRBJ1-5, with TRBD1 matching over 9 bases. J gave up 1 base and V 6 bases, and 4 bases lay outside the gene matches. Germline-derived CDR1 and CDR2 are LNHDA and SQIVND (reference sequence). CDR3 length: 15 amino acids. CDR3 in DNA: TGTGCCAGTAGCACACAGGGGGCGAGCAATCAGCCCCAGCATTTT. Residues: CASSTQGASNQPQHF.

V usage is TRBV6-5 and J usage is TRBJ1-5; possibly TRBD1 for D (5 bases). Between the trimmed V and J ends, which lost 6 bases and 3 bases, there was a span of 9 bases. The CDR3 runs to 13 residues. Germline loops: CDR1 MNHEY, CDR2 SVGAGI. CDR3 region: CASRRQFNQPQHF. The DNA of the CDR3 is TGTGCCAGCAGGCGACAGTTCAATCAGCCCCAGCATTTT.

The chain combines TRBV9 with TRBJ2-7, with a weak D call TRBD2 (5 bases). V lost 0 bases, J lost 3 bases, and 10 bases lay in between. Germline loops: CDR1 SGDLS, CDR2 YYNGEE. This CDR3 is 14 amino acids long. Here the CDR3 reads CASSVGRADYEQYF. The DNA for the CDR3 is TGTGCCAGCAGCGTAGGGCGGGCCGACTACGAGCAGTACTTC.

This rearrangement joins TRBV29-1 to TRBJ2-7; TRBD1 matches 7 bases. The V segment lost 7 bases and the J segment 0 bases; nucleotides outside the gene matches: 6. Germline loops: CDR1 SQVTM, CDR2 ANQGSEA. The CDR3 extends over 13 amino acids. The chain's CDR3 is CSAKDRTSYEQYF. The CDR3 nucleotides are TGCAGCGCGAAGGACAGGACCTCCTACGAGCAGTACTTC.

The chain links TRBV2 to TRBJ1-6; D uncertain. Germline values: CDR1 SNHLY, CDR2 FYNNEI. The CDR3 consists of 17 residues. The ends were cut back, 4 bases at V and 1 base at J, with 14 bases in the middle. CDR3 DNA: TGTGCCAGCAGTGGTGTTCAGGATTGGTCCTATAATTCACCCCTCCACTTT. It translates to CASSGVQDWSYNSPLHF. The full variable domain, rest sourced from reference TRBV2 and TRBJ1-6, is EPEVTQTPSHQVTQMGQEVILRCVPISNHLYFYWYRQILGQKVEFLVSFYNNEISEKSEIFDDQFSVERPDGSNFTLKIRSTKLEDSAMYFCASSGVQDWSYNSPLHFGNGTRLTVT.

The chain recombines TRBV28 with TRBJ2-1; TRBD1 matches at 10 bases. CDR3 length equals 17 residues. The V segment lost 6 bases and the J segment 7 bases; nucleotides outside the gene matches: 15. Germline V gene data show CDR1 as MDHEN and CDR2 as SYDVKM. In DNA form, the CDR3 reads TGTGCCAGCAGACCGGGACAGGGGCGCCGAAATCATAATGAGCAGTTCTTC. Its protein product is CASRPGQGRRNHNEQFF.

The chain joins TRBV5-1 to TRBJ1-6; tentative D call: TRBD1 (5 bases). Germline V CDR1 and CDR2: SGHRS, YFSETQ. This CDR3 region has 17 residues. V was cut by 0 bases and J by 13 bases, with 23 bases left in between. The DNA of the CDR3 is TGCGCCAGCAGCTTGGCCCAGGGACCAGCGCGGGGTGAGCCCCTCCACTTT. Encoded protein: CASSLAQGPARGEPLHF.

The rearrangement links TRBV3-1 (or the pseudogene TRBV3-2) to TRBJ1-1, with TRBD1 identical over 12 bases. CDR3 length equals 14 residues. Germline V gene lookup returns CDR1 LGHDT and CDR2 YNNKEL (reference sequence). Trimming at V came to 6 bases and at J to 8 bases, leaving 7 bases not matched to a gene. The CDR3 nucleotides are TGTGCCAGCAGACTACGGGGACAGGGGGCAGAAGCTTTCTTT. Its translation is CASRLRGQGAEAFF.

This rearrangement joins TRBV5-1 to TRBJ1-1; TRBD1 is a possible D gene (5 bases). Trimming removed 7 bases at V and 3 bases at J, with 10 bases between. Germline loops: CDR1 SGHRS, CDR2 YFSETQ. The CDR3 extends over 12 amino acids. This CDR3 is CASAEGHTEAFF. CDR3 nucleotides: TGCGCCAGCGCGGAGGGGCACACTGAAGCTTTCTTT.